These 31 T cell receptor beta chains originate from one sample sequenced in a study of cytomegalovirus exposure and HLA in healthy donors. Repertoires were generated with immunoSEQ multiplex PCR, while TCRdb's copy carries only in-frame clones and drops some. In the table there are 250,000 to 300,000 clones, roughly 90% of which are singletons. The sequencing sample was made of PBMCs. These receptors all come from a woman younger than 30 in good health and CMV-seronegative.

Only one count was recorded for this clone. The V gene is TRBV6-4, the J gene TRBJ2-7, with TRBD1 matching over 9 bases. Losses at the gene ends were 2 bases for V and 4 bases for J; bases not matched to a gene: 6. CDR1 is MRHNA and CDR2 is SNTAGT in the germline V gene. The length of the CDR3 is 15 residues. CDR3: CASSDLDRGSYEQYV. CDR3 bases: TGTGCCAGCAGTGACCTGGACAGGGGTTCTTACGAGCAGTACGTC.

This clone turned up a few times. The chain combines TRBV7-9 with TRBJ2-1; D uncertain. The CDR3 extends over 14 amino acids. Germline loops: CDR1 SEHNR, CDR2 FQNEAQ (reference sequence). V gave up 4 bases and J gave up 2 bases, with 9 bases separating them. CDR3 sequence: CASSSDEAYNEQFF. As DNA, the CDR3 is TGTGCCAGCAGCTCAGATGAAGCCTACAATGAGCAGTTCTTC.

J is TRBJ2-2 and V is TRBV6-5; D possibly corresponds to TRBD1 (5 bases). From germline, CDR1 is MNHEY and CDR2 SVGAGI. The V gene lost 5 bases and the J gene lost 7 bases, with 14 bases spanning the gap. This CDR3 spans 14 amino acids. The DNA of the CDR3 is TGTGCCAGCAGTCACCAGGGTTTTAACGGGGAGCTGTTTTTT. This encodes CASSHQGFNGELFF.

The chain has TRBV11-2 and TRBJ1-2, with 10 bases matching TRBD1. Per the germline V gene, CDR1 is SGHAT and CDR2 is FQNNGV. The V segment lost 0 bases and the J segment 3 bases; nucleotides outside the gene matches: 13. This CDR3 has 19 amino acids. The CDR3: CASSLEFSSGTGDDYGYTF. The CDR3 DNA is TGTGCCAGCAGCTTAGAGTTCTCGTCCGGGACAGGGGATGACTATGGCTACACCTTC.

The rearrangement joins TRBV5-8 to TRBJ1-2; 10 nucleotides line up with TRBD1. V was clipped by 2 bases and J by 8 bases; unmatched bases: 6. The V gene's germline CDR1 is SGHTS and CDR2 YDEGEE. The CDR3 length is 14 residues. CDR3 loop: CASSFTGQGTGYTF. The CDR3 DNA reads TGTGCCAGCAGCTTTACGGGACAGGGGACAGGCTACACCTTC.

This chain joins TRBV4-1 and TRBJ2-1; TRBD1 agrees at 7 bases. Germline V gene data show CDR1 as MGHRA and CDR2 as YSYEKL. With 6 bases clipped from V and 7 bases from J, the junction kept 6 bases outside the gene matches. The CDR3 sequence is 13 residues long. CDR3 amino acids: CASRQQGMNEQFF. In DNA, the CDR3 is TGCGCCAGCAGACAACAGGGGATGAATGAGCAGTTCTTC.

The genes are TRBV27 and TRBJ2-7; 9 bases map to TRBD1. CDR3 length: 14 amino acids. Germline CDR1 and CDR2: MNHEY and SMNVEV (reference sequence). The V segment lost 7 bases and the J segment 1 base; nucleotides outside the gene matches: 5. CDR3 DNA sequence: TGTGCCAGCAAACCCGGGACAGGGTCCTACGAGCAGTACTTC. This sequence encodes CASKPGTGSYEQYF.

The J gene is TRBJ1-1, the V gene TRBV7-3; 8 bases align to TRBD1. The CDR3 is made up of 12 amino acids. Germline V gene sequence: CDR1 SGHTA, CDR2 FQGTGA. V lost 4 bases to trimming and J lost 10 bases; unmatched junction nucleotides: 5. The CDR3 here is CASSSGQGGAFF. CDR3 coding DNA: TGTGCCAGCAGCTCCGGACAGGGTGGAGCTTTCTTT.

The J gene is TRBJ1-5, the V gene TRBV27; 7 bases are a match to TRBD1. The CDR3 is 15 amino acids. CDR1 is MNHEY, CDR2 SMNVEV, per germline (reference sequence). V lost 6 bases to trimming and J lost 7 bases; unmatched junction nucleotides: 12. This CDR3 reads CASSLGTDSGQPQHF. The CDR3 DNA follows: TGTGCCAGCAGCCTTGGGACAGATTCCGGACAGCCCCAGCATTTT.

The rearrangement joins TRBV11-2 to TRBJ2-1; 9 bases map to TRBD1. Germline assignment: CDR1 SGHAT and CDR2 FQNNGV. With V trimmed by 5 bases and J by 4 bases, 12 bases remained unmatched. The CDR3 covers 17 residues. In DNA form, the CDR3 reads TGTGCCAGCAGCACCTACAGGGGGCGTGTTGAGTACAATGAGCAGTTCTTC. Translating it yields CASSTYRGRVEYNEQFF.

The chain is built from TRBV6-5 and TRBJ2-1; 8 bases align to TRBD2. Germline CDR1 MNHEY, CDR2 SVGAGI. The CDR3 is made up of 15 amino acids. With 5 bases clipped from V and 4 bases from J, the junction kept 7 bases outside the gene matches. Here the CDR3 DNA reads TGTGCCAGCAGTCCGACTCGGGGGGGATACAATGAGCAGTTCTTC. This translates into CASSPTRGGYNEQFF.

V and J are TRBV2 and TRBJ1-1, with D possibly being TRBD1 (5 bases). This CDR3 has 11 residues. Trimming stripped 7 bases from V and 5 bases from J, with 8 bases between. Looked up from germline, CDR1 is SNHLY and CDR2 is FYNNEI. CDR3 sequence reads: CASTRGTEAFF. CDR3 DNA: TGTGCCAGCACTAGGGGAACTGAAGCTTTCTTT.

The chain employs TRBV7-9 and TRBJ1-2; 8 positions agree with TRBD1. Per germline, CDR1 SEHNR and CDR2 FQNEAQ (reference sequence). The CDR3 is 13 amino acids. The V segment lost 3 bases and the J segment 12 bases; nucleotides outside the gene matches: 9. The CDR3 region is CASSFGQGPENTF. In DNA, the CDR3 is TGTGCCAGCAGCTTTGGACAGGGACCTGAGAACACCTTC.

CDR3 bases: TGCGCCAGCAGCCATGGACAGGGTGGGGCTTTCTTT. Translated, it gives CASSHGQGGAFF. The J gene is TRBJ1-1, the V gene TRBV5-1, with 8 bases fitting TRBD1. Germline trimming cut 4 bases from V and 11 bases from J; bases unmatched to any gene: 7. The CDR3 runs to 12 residues. Germline V lookup: CDR1 SGHRS, CDR2 YFSETQ.

The chain carries TRBV27 and TRBJ1-1; D may be TRBD1 (6 bases). V was trimmed by 6 bases and J by 7 bases, leaving 12 bases between them. The CDR3 has 12 residues. Germline CDR1 reads MNHEY; CDR2 reads SMNVEV (reference sequence). CDR3: CASRGQSNEAFF. In DNA, the CDR3 is TGTGCCAGCAGGGGACAATCCAATGAAGCTTTCTTT.

V and J are TRBV5-4 and TRBJ2-2; 8 bases agree with TRBD1. Germline V lookup: CDR1 SGHNT, CDR2 YYREEE (reference sequence). Unmatched junction bases numbered 3, after V lost 1 base and J lost 7 bases. The CDR3 is 14 amino acids. CDR3 nucleotide sequence: TGTGCCAGCAGCTTGACAGGGGGTATCGGGGAGCTGTTTTTT. Protein: CASSLTGGIGELFF. The variable domain in full, with the rest retrieved from reference TRBV5-4 and TRBJ2-2, is ETGVTQSPTHLIKTRGQQVTLRCSSQSGHNTVSWYQQALGQGPQFIFQYYREEENGRGNFPPRFSGLQFPNYSSELNVNALELDDSALYLCASSLTGGIGELFFGEGSRLTVL.

The V and J genes are TRBV4-3 and TRBJ2-1; TRBD1 matches 7 bases. Germline V CDR1 and CDR2: LGHNA, YSLEER. V was clipped by 2 bases and J by 15 bases; unmatched bases: 25. The CDR3 sequence is 18 residues long. CDR3 sequence reads: CASSQRPDTGALRDSLFF. As DNA, the CDR3 is TGCGCCAGCAGCCAAAGGCCCGACACAGGGGCCCTCCGAGACTCCCTGTTCTTC.

The chain combines TRBV9 with TRBJ1-1; D is uncertain. Trimming cost V 0 bases and J 1 base, with 7 bases left between them. The CDR3 spans 14 residues. Germline V gene lookup returns CDR1 SGDLS and CDR2 YYNGEE. The CDR3 sequence: CASSVGGTNTEAFF. In nucleotides, the CDR3 is TGTGCCAGCAGCGTAGGAGGAACGAACACTGAAGCTTTCTTT.

This clone was seen only once. The chain links TRBV5-6 to TRBJ2-3; TRBD1 matches at 7 bases. The CDR3 has 16 amino acids. V lost 2 bases and J lost 6; bases outside the gene matches: 12. The germline V gene has CDR1 SGHDT and CDR2 YYEEEE. This CDR3 is CASSFPGTAASDTQYF. The CDR3 coding sequence is TGTGCCAGCAGCTTTCCCGGGACAGCCGCTTCGGATACGCAGTATTTT.

The gene calls are TRBV28 and TRBJ2-7; 8 positions agree with TRBD1. This CDR3 is 15 amino acids long. Unmatched junction bases numbered 8, after V lost 2 bases and J lost 5 bases. Germline V gives CDR1 MDHEN, CDR2 SYDVKM. The CDR3 DNA is TGTGCCAGCAGTTTAGGGCCGGGACAGGCGCACGAGCAGTACGTC. Translation gives CASSLGPGQAHEQYV.

About this clone: The germline gene is not matched at one end of the junction; a read error may be the cause. This CDR3 is also generated by other DNA sequences in the sample. The rearrangement joins TRBV7-7 to TRBJ2-5; D call uncertain. Germline CDR1 and CDR2: SSHAT and FNYEAQ (reference sequence). The CDR3 is 13 amino acids. Here the CDR3 reads CASSFGGGETQYF. CDR3 DNA: TGTGCTAGCAGCTTCGGCGGTGGAGAGACCCAGTACTTC.

V and J are TRBV23-1 and TRBJ1-5; 8 nucleotides align to TRBD1. TRBV23-1 is treated as an ORF (open reading frame) with a function not yet certain. Trimming at V came to 3 bases and at J to 2 bases, leaving 18 bases not matched to a gene. CDR3 length: 20 residues. CDR3 protein: CASSQDKWDRRCPCNQPQHF. CDR3 DNA: TGCGCCAGCAGTCAGGACAAATGGGACAGGAGATGTCCTTGCAATCAGCCCCAGCATTTT.

The rearrangement joins TRBV7-6 to TRBJ2-3; 7 nucleotides line up with TRBD2. This CDR3 region has 14 residues. The ends lost 1 base at V and 6 bases at J; junction bases unmatched: 4. Germline V CDR1 and CDR2: SGHVS, FNYEAQ. CDR3 sequence: CASSLGGGSDTQYF. CDR3 coding DNA: TGTGCCAGCAGCTTAGGCGGGGGATCGGATACGCAGTATTTT.

This clone has a single count. The rearrangement joins TRBV6-5 to TRBJ1-1, with a tentative D call TRBD1 (5 bases). CDR1 and CDR2 from the germline V gene are MNHEY and SVGAGI. The V end was cut by 2 bases, the J end by 7 bases, with 11 bases between. The length of the CDR3 is 13 residues. The DNA for the CDR3 is TGTGCCAGCAGTTACGGCGGGGGTTTTGAAGCTTTCTTT. The encoded protein is CASSYGGGFEAFF.

The chain recombines TRBV6-5 with TRBJ2-3, with 8 bases fitting TRBD2. CDR1 is MNHEY and CDR2 is SVGAGI in the germline V gene. There are 15 residues in the CDR3. With 7 bases clipped from V and 7 bases from J, the junction kept 13 bases outside the gene matches. The CDR3 here is CASTYAGGGGNTQYF. The CDR3 DNA follows: TGTGCCAGCACATACGCGGGAGGCGGGGGGAATACGCAGTATTTT.

The chain has TRBV4-1 and TRBJ1-5, with 8 positions matching TRBD1. V lost 0 bases to trimming and J lost 3 bases; unmatched junction nucleotides: 13. The CDR3 has 19 amino acids. Looked up from germline, CDR1 is MGHRA and CDR2 is YSYEKL. CDR3 in amino acids: CASSQDFSGQGFFNQPQHF. The CDR3 nucleotides are TGCGCCAGCAGCCAAGATTTTAGCGGACAGGGATTTTTCAATCAGCCCCAGCATTTT.

The J gene is TRBJ1-1, the V gene TRBV5-8; 7 nucleotides agree with TRBD1. CDR1 is SGHTS, CDR2 YDEGEE, per germline. The V segment lost 5 bases and the J segment 0 bases; nucleotides outside the gene matches: 7. The CDR3 is made up of 15 amino acids. The CDR3 sequence is CASSSGTVLNTEAFF. The CDR3 DNA reads as TGTGCCAGCAGTTCCGGGACAGTATTGAACACTGAAGCTTTCTTT.

This sequence joins TRBV19 and TRBJ1-5; TRBD1 aligns across 7 bases. After removal of 4 bases from V and 0 bases from J, the junction contained 3 bases not matched to a gene. CDR1 LNHDA and CDR2 SQIVND come from the germline V gene (reference sequence). The CDR3 runs to 15 residues. CDR3 sequence (DNA): TGTGCCAGTAGTAACGGACAGGCTAGCAATCAGCCCCAGCATTTT. This translates into CASSNGQASNQPQHF. The full variable domain, in which reference TRBV19 and TRBJ1-5 provide the parts outside the CDR3, is DGGITQSPKYLFRKEGQNVTLSCEQNLNHDAMYWYRQDPGQGLRLIYYSQIVNDFQKGDIAEGYSVSREKKESFPLTVTSAQKNPTAFYLCASSNGQASNQPQHFGDGTRLSIL.

This rearrangement joins TRBV10-3 to TRBJ1-1; D is undetermined. This CDR3 spans 14 amino acids. The ends were cut back, 4 bases at V and 0 bases at J, with 9 bases in the middle. Germline values: CDR1 ENHRY, CDR2 SYGVKD. The CDR3, as DNA: TGTGCCATCAGTGTCAGGCATTTGAACACTGAAGCTTTCTTT. Its translation: CAISVRHLNTEAFF.

The CDR3 is CASTGGASTDTQYF. In nucleotides, the CDR3 is TGTGCCAGCACTGGCGGGGCCAGCACAGATACGCAGTATTTT. This chain links TRBV28 with TRBJ2-3; D is perhaps TRBD2 (6 bases). V shed 7 bases and J shed 0 bases, with 11 bases lying between them. The CDR3 has 14 amino acids. In germline, CDR1 is MDHEN, CDR2 SYDVKM.

This sequence joins TRBV10-3 and TRBJ1-4; D might be TRBD1 (6 bases). From germline, CDR1 is ENHRY and CDR2 SYGVKD. The ends were cut back, 8 bases at V and 0 bases at J, with 16 bases in the middle. CDR3 size: 16 residues. The CDR3 DNA is TGTGCCATCGGAGCTGGCAGGGGTGCAACTAATGAAAAACTGTTTTTT. Translation: CAIGAGRGATNEKLFF.